Sequencing of this T cell receptor (beta chain) was carried out in a study of blood T cell repertoires in COVID-19. Study-level background: COVID-19 samples, acute and convalescent, were from the United States, Italy and Spain. PBMCs, B-cell-depleted T cells, or T cells provided the cDNA or gDNA that made up the material.

Sequenced by immunoSEQ multiplex PCR; TCRdb stores in-frame clones only, minus some. The repertoire consists of 100,000 to 150,000 clones, with approximately 74% occurring once and the leading ten covering 1.9%. Germline lookup yields CDR1 LGHNT and CDR2 FRNRAP. Trimming at V came to 1 base and at J to 6 bases, leaving 2 bases not matched to a gene. This CDR3 has 15 amino acids. V usage is TRBV12-5 and J usage is TRBJ2-2; TRBD1 agrees at 10 bases. This sequence originates from a woman in her sixties or seventies with acute or convalescent COVID-19. The sequenced sample was peripheral blood. The CDR3 DNA sequence: TGTGCTAGTGGTTTGGCGGGACAGGGGTCCGGGGAGCTGTTTTTT. Encoded protein: CASGLAGQGSGELFF. Full variable domain (outside the CDR3, taken from reference TRBV12-5 and TRBJ2-2): DARVTQTPRHKVTEMGQEVTMRCQPILGHNTVFWYRQTMMQGLELLAYFRNRAPLDDSGMPKDRFSAEMPDATLATLKIQPSEPRDSAVYFCASGLAGQGSGELFFGEGSRLTVL.